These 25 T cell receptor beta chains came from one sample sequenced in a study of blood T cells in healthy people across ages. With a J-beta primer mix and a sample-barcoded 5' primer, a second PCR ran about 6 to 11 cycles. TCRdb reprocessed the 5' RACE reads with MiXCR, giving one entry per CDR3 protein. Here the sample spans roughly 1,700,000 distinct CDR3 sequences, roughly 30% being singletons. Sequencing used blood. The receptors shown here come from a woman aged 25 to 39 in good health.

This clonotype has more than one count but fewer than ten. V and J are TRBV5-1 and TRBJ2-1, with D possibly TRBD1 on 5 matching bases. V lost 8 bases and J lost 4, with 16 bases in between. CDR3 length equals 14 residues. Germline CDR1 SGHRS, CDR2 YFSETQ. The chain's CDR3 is CASGASEQYNEQFF. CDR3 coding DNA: TGCGCCAGTGGGGCGTCCGAACAATACAATGAGCAGTTCTTC.

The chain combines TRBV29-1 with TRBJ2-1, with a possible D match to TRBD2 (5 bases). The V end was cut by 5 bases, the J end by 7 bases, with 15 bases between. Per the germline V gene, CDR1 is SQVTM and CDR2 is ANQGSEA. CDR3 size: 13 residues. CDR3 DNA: TGCAGCGTTACTGGCGGGTCATGGAATGAGCAGTTCTTC. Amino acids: CSVTGGSWNEQFF.

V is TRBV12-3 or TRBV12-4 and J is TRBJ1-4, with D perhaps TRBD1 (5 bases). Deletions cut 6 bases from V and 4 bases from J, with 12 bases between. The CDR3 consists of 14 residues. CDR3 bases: TGTGCCAGCAGACGGGGACTGCTTAATGAAAAACTGTTTTTT. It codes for CASRRGLLNEKLFF.

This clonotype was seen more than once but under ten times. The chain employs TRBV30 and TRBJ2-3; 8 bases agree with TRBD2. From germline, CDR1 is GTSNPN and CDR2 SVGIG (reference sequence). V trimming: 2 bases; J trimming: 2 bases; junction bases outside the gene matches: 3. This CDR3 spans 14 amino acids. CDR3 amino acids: CAWSRSGDTDTQYF. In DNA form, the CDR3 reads TGTGCCTGGAGTCGTAGCGGGGACACAGATACGCAGTATTTT.

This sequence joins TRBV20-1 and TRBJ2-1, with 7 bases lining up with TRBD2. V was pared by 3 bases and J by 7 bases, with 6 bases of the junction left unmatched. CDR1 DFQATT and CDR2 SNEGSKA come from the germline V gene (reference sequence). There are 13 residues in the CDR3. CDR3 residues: CSASAGEQNEQFF. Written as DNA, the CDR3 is TGCAGTGCTAGTGCGGGAGAGCAGAATGAGCAGTTCTTC.

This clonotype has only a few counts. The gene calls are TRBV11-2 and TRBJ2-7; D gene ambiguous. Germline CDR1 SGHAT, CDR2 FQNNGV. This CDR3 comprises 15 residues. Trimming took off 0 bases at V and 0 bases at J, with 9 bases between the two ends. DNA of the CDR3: TGTGCCAGCAGCTTAGATCACGGTGACTCCTACGAGCAGTACTTC. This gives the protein CASSLDHGDSYEQYF.

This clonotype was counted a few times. In nucleotides, the CDR3 is TGTGCCATCAGTGAGTCGACAAACTACGAGCAGTACTTC. Translation gives CAISESTNYEQYF. V usage is TRBV10-3 and J usage is TRBJ2-7; D gene ambiguous. Looked up from germline, CDR1 is ENHRY and CDR2 is SYGVKD. This CDR3 comprises 13 residues. The ends were cut back, 0 bases at V and 3 bases at J, with 6 bases in the middle.

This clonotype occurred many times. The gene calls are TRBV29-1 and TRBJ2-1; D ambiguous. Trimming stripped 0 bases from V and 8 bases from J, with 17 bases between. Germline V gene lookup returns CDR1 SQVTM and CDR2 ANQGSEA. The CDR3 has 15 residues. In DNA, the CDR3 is TGCAGCGTTGAAGATCTAGTCAGGTCAACATATGAGCAGTTCTTC. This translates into CSVEDLVRSTYEQFF.

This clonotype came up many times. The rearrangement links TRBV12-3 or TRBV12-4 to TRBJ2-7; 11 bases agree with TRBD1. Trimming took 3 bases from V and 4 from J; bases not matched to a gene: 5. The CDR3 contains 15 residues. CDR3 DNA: TGTGCCAGCAGTTTTGGACAGGGGGCTACTTACGAGCAGTACTTC. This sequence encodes CASSFGQGATYEQYF.

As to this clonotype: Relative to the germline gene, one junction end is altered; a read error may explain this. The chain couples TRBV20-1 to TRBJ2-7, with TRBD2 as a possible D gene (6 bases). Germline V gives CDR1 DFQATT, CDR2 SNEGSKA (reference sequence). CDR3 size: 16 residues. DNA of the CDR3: TGCGGTGCTAGACCTACTAGGAGATTAACGGCGGGAGAGCAGTACTTC. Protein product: CGARPTRRLTAGEQYF.

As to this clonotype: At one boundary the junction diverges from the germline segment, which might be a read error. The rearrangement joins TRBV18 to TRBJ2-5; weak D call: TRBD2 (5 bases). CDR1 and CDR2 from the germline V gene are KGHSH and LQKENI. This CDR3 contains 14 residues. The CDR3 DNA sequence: TGTGCCAGGTCACCCCCGGGATTGAGGAACGGGCAGTACTTC. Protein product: CARSPPGLRNGQYF.

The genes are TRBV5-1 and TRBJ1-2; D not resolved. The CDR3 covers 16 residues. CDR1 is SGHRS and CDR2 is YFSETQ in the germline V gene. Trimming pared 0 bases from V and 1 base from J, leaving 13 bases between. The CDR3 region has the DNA TGCGCCAGCAGCTTGGATGGACGGCCGGATAACTATGGCTACACCTTC. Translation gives CASSLDGRPDNYGYTF. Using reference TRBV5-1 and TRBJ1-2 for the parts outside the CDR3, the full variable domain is KAGVTQTPRYLIKTRGQQVTLSCSPISGHRSVSWYQQTPGQGLQFLFEYFSETQRNKGNFPGRFSGRQFSNSRSEMNVSTLELGDSALYLCASSLDGRPDNYGYTFGSGTRLTVV.

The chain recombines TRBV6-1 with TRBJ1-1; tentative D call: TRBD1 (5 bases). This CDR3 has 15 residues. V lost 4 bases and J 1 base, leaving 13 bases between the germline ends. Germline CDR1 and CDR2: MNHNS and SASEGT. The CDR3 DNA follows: TGTGCCAGCAGTGCCCCGGGACTACCGAACACTGAAGCTTTCTTT. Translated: CASSAPGLPNTEAFF.

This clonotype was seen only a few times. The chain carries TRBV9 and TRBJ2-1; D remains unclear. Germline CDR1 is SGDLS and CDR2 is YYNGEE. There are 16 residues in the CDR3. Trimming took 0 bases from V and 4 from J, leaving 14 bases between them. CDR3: CASSVAWTQAYNEQFF. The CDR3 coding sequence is TGTGCCAGCAGCGTAGCCTGGACGCAGGCATACAATGAGCAGTTCTTC. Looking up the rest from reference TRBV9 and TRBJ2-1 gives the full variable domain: DSGVTQTPKHLITATGQRVTLRCSPRSGDLSVYWYQQSLDQGLQFLIQYYNGEERAKGNILERFSAQQFPDLHSELNLSSLELGDSALYFCASSVAWTQAYNEQFFGPGTRLTVL.

CDR3 DNA sequence: TGTGCCAGCAGTGACTCCGGGACAGCACCCTATGGCTACACCTTC. It yields the protein CASSDSGTAPYGYTF. J is TRBJ1-2 and V is TRBV6-4; 7 bases are a match to TRBD1. Germline CDR1 is MRHNA and CDR2 is SNTAGT. V lost 0 bases to trimming and J lost 4 bases; unmatched junction nucleotides: 5. The CDR3 loop spans 15 amino acids.

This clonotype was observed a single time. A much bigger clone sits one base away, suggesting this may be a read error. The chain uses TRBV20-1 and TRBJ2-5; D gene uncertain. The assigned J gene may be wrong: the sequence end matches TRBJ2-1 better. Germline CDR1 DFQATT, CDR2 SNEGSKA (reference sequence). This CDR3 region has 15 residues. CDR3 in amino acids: CSARDRRTAQETQFF. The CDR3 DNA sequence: TGCAGTGCTAGAGACCGTAGGACGGCACAAGAGACCCAGTTCTTC.

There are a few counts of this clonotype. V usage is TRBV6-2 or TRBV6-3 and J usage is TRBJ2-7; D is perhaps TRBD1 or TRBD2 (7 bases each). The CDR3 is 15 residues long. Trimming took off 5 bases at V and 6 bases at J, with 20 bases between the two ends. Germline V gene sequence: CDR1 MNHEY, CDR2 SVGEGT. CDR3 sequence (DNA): TGTGCCAGCAGTCATCAGGGGGGGCACCGTTCCGAGCAGTACTTC. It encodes CASSHQGGHRSEQYF.

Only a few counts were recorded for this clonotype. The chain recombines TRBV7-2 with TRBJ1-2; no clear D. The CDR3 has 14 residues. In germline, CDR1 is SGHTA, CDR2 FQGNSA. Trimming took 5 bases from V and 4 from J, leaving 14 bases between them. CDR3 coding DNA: TGTGCCAGCAGCCTCCCCGCGGACCCCTATGGCTACACCTTC. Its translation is CASSLPADPYGYTF.

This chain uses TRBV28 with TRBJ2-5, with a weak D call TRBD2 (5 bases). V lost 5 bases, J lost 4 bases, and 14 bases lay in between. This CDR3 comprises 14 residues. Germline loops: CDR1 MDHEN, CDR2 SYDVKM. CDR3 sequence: CASSPLEGGETQYF. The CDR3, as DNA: TGTGCCAGCAGTCCCCTGGAAGGAGGAGAGACCCAGTACTTC. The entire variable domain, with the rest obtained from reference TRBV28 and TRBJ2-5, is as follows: DVKVTQSSRYLVKRTGEKVFLECVQDMDHENMFWYRQDPGLGLRLIYFSYDVKMKEKGDIPEGYSVSREKKERFSLILESASTNQTSMYLCASSPLEGGETQYFGPGTRLLVL.

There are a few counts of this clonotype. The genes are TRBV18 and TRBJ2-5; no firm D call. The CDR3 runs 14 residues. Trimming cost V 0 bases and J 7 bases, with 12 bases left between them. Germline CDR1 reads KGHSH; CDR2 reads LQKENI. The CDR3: CASSPPFRSGTQYF. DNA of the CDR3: TGTGCCAGCTCACCACCGTTTAGATCTGGGACCCAGTACTTC.

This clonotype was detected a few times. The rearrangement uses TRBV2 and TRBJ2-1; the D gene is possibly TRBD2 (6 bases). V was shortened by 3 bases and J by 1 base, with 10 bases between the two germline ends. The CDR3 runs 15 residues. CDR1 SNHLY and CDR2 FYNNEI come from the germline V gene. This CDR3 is CASSDKTRSYNEQFF. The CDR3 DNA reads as TGTGCCAGCAGTGATAAGACTAGATCCTACAATGAGCAGTTCTTC.

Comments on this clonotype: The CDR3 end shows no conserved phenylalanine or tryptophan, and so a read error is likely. This chain's CDR3 is CASSPLAGGTADAQYC. For the CDR3, the DNA is TGTGCCAGCAGCCCCCTAGCGGGAGGAACGGCAGATGCGCAGTATTGT. The V and J genes are TRBV12-3 or TRBV12-4 and TRBJ2-3, with TRBD2 matching 11 bases. The CDR3 spans 16 residues.

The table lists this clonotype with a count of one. The CDR3 protein is CASSTRPGGLGDTQYF. The CDR3 DNA follows: TGCGCCAGCAGCACGAGACCCGGGGGGTTGGGAGATACGCAGTATTTT. This chain uses TRBV5-1 with TRBJ2-3, with 7 nucleotides matching TRBD2. Trimming took 4 bases from V and 5 from J; bases not matched to a gene: 13. The germline CDR1 and CDR2 sequences are SGHRS and YFSETQ. The CDR3 length is 16 residues.

CDR3 in amino acids: CASSFDALGTDTQYF. CDR3 sequence (DNA): TGCGCCAGCAGCTTCGATGCTCTTGGCACAGATACGCAGTATTTT. V and J are TRBV5-1 and TRBJ2-3; D not certain. V was pared by 2 bases and J by 1 base, with 11 bases between. CDR1 is SGHRS and CDR2 is YFSETQ in the germline V gene. The CDR3 length is 15 residues. The variable domain in full, with the rest retrieved from reference TRBV5-1 and TRBJ2-3, is KAGVTQTPRYLIKTRGQQVTLSCSPISGHRSVSWYQQTPGQGLQFLFEYFSETQRNKGNFPGRFSGRQFSNSRSEMNVSTLELGDSALYLCASSFDALGTDTQYFGPGTRLTVL.

CDR3 sequence reads: CASSLDWGEGRNTEAFF. The CDR3, as DNA: TGCGCCAGCAGCTTGGATTGGGGCGAGGGGAGGAATACTGAAGCTTTCTTT. The rearrangement uses TRBV5-1 and TRBJ1-1; maybe TRBD1 (5 bases). The CDR3 runs 17 residues. CDR1 is SGHRS and CDR2 is YFSETQ in the germline V gene. Trimming removed 0 bases from V and 5 bases from J, with 20 bases in between.